Listed below are T cell receptor beta chains from one sample, sequenced in a study of blood T cell repertoires in COVID-19. Sequenced by immunoSEQ multiplex PCR; TCRdb stores in-frame clones only, minus some. The sample yields under 300,000 clones, around 87% seen once. The material sequenced was peripheral blood. The receptor set was obtained from a woman between 65 and 79 years old with active or convalescent COVID-19. CDR3s include the opening cysteine and the closing phenylalanine or tryptophan. The order of the fields is V gene, J gene, D gene, clone size, CDR3 DNA, CDR3 protein. D genes are given only for firm matches. Clone size, where shown, is once, few, many, or a class for clones that have expanded.

TRBV12-3/TRBV12-4	TRBJ1-1	-	-	TGTGCCAGCACTACAGGGCTTTACACTGAAGCTTTCTTT	CASTTGLYTEAFF
TRBV11-2	TRBJ1-5	TRBD1	-	TGTGCCAGCAGCTTAGAGGGACAGGATCAGCCCCAGCATTTT	CASSLEGQDQPQHF
TRBV4-3	TRBJ2-3	TRBD1	-	TGCGCCAGCAGCCAAGATAGACAGGGTGGTACGCAGTATTTT	CASSQDRQGGTQYF
TRBV7-6	TRBJ1-6	-	once	TGTGCCAGCAGCCAGGGATGGACTAATAATTCACCCCTCCACTTT	CASSQGWTNNSPLHF
TRBV10-1	TRBJ2-5	TRBD1	-	TGCGCCAGCAGTGGTCAACAGGGGGCTCGAGAGACCCAGTACTTC	CASSGQQGARETQYF
TRBV7-2	TRBJ2-2	-	-	TGTGCCAGCAGCCCCATAAGAGGCATCGCGAACACCGGGGAGCTGTTTTTT	CASSPIRGIANTGELFF
TRBV10-3	TRBJ1-2	-	-	TGTGCCATCAGTGACGCTTACAGGTCTGCGAACTATGGCTACACCTTC	CAISDAYRSANYGYTF
TRBV27	TRBJ2-5	TRBD2	-	TGTGCCAGCAGTCGAGGTAGCGGGGGGGCTTGGGAGACCCAGTACTTC	CASSRGSGGAWETQYF
TRBV5-1	TRBJ2-7	TRBD1	-	TGCGCCAGCAGCCCCTACAGGGGGGTCGAGCAGTACTTC	CASSPYRGVEQYF
TRBV20-1	TRBJ1-2	TRBD1	-	TGCAGTGCCACGACAGGGGACGGCTACACCTTC	CSATTGDGYTF
TRBV13	TRBJ2-7	-	-	TGTGCCAGCAGCTTAGGGCCCGGGGACGAGCAGTACTTC	CASSLGPGDEQYF
TRBV6-5	TRBJ1-5	-	few	TGTGCCAGCAGCTCCACAGGGCTGGGCAATCAGCCCCAGCATTTT	CASSSTGLGNQPQHF
TRBV9	TRBJ2-2	-	-	TGTGCCAGCAGCGTAGAGGGGCAGTTGTACACCGGGGAGCTGTTTTTT	CASSVEGQLYTGELFF
TRBV28	TRBJ1-2	TRBD1	-	TGTGCCAGCGCCGTAGTCTCAGGACAGGGGGCCTATGGCTACACCTTC	CASAVVSGQGAYGYTF
TRBV11-2	TRBJ2-7	-	-	TGTGCCAGCAGCGCTGGACAGACTAACACTTACGAGCAGTACTTC	CASSAGQTNTYEQYF
TRBV6-4	TRBJ2-7	-	-	TGTGCCAGCAGTCCCGGGTTTGGCGAGCAGTACTTC	CASSPGFGEQYF
TRBV5-6	TRBJ1-5	TRBD1	-	TGTGCCAGCAGCAATTTCAGGGGGCGCGGGGGCAATCAGCCCCAGCATTTT	CASSNFRGRGGNQPQHF
TRBV2	TRBJ2-5	TRBD1	-	TGTGCCAGCAAAACGGGACAGGGGCTTCAAGAGACCCAGTACTTC	CASKTGQGLQETQYF
TRBV4-3	TRBJ2-3	-	-	TGCGCCAGCAGCCAAGATCTCGTGTATACGCAGTATTTT	CASSQDLVYTQYF
TRBV12-3/TRBV12-4	TRBJ1-1	-	-	TGTGCCAGCAGTTATGTGGGACTACAAGCTTTCTTT	CASSYVGLQAFF
TRBV24-1	TRBJ1-5	-	-	TGTGCCACCGGCGGACAAAATAGCAATCAGCCCCAGCATTTT	CATGGQNSNQPQHF
TRBV7-8	TRBJ1-6	-	-	TGTGCCAGCAGCTTAGTGAGTTCACCCCTCCACTTT	CASSLVSSPLHF
TRBV10-2	TRBJ1-1	-	few	TGCGCCAGCATCAGACAGATTTCCACTGAAGCTTTCTTT	CASIRQISTEAFF
TRBV5-6	TRBJ2-3	-	-	TGTGCCAGCAGCTTCGACAGACCCAGAGATACGCAGTATTTT	CASSFDRPRDTQYF
TRBV6-5	TRBJ1-1	-	once	TGTGCCAGCAGTTCGGGGGAAACTGAAGCTTTCTTT	CASSSGETEAFF
TRBV7-2	TRBJ1-6	-	-	TGTGCCAGCAGTCTACAGGGTTCACCCCTCCACTTT	CASSLQGSPLHF
TRBV11-1	TRBJ1-6	TRBD1	once	TGTGCCAGCAGCCTGACAGGGGGGAATTCACCCCTCCACTTT	CASSLTGGNSPLHF
TRBV10-2	TRBJ1-1	TRBD1	-	TGCGCCAGCAGTGAGCGCAGACAGGGAGTTGGGAACACTGAAGCTTTCTTT	CASSERRQGVGNTEAFF
TRBV24-1	TRBJ1-6	TRBD1	-	TGTGCCACCGGGACAGGGGGTTCACCCCTCCACTTT	CATGTGGSPLHF
TRBV5-6	TRBJ1-2	-	-	TGTGCCAGCAGCTCGGACAGTACTAACTATGGCTACACCTTC	CASSSDSTNYGYTF
TRBV3-1/TRBV3-2	TRBJ1-1	TRBD1	-	TGTGCCAGCAGCCAACTCCACCCATTTGGGACAGGGGGCTCGAACACTGAAGCTTTCTTT	CASSQLHPFGTGGSNTEAFF
TRBV29-1	TRBJ1-5	TRBD1	-	TGCAGCGTGGGGACAGATTATAGCAATCAGCCCCAGCATTTT	CSVGTDYSNQPQHF
TRBV24-1	TRBJ2-5	TRBD2	-	TGTGCCACCAGTGACCCTAGCGGGGGCGGGGAGACCCAGTACTTC	CATSDPSGGGETQYF
TRBV9	TRBJ2-3	TRBD1	-	TGTGCCAGCAGCCGCAGGGTGGGACAGGGATTGGATACGCAGTATTTT	CASSRRVGQGLDTQYF
TRBV7-9	TRBJ2-3	-	-	TGTGCCAGCAGCTTAGCAACCGCCGCGGATACGCAGTATTTT	CASSLATAADTQYF
TRBV6-2/TRBV6-3	TRBJ1-5	-	few	TGTGCCAGCAGTTACGGAGGATTTGGCGATCAGCCCCAGCATTTT	CASSYGGFGDQPQHF
TRBV18	TRBJ2-2	TRBD1	-	TGTGCCAGCTCACCACCGATGGGACAGGGGGCGACCGGGGAGCTGTTTTTT	CASSPPMGQGATGELFF
TRBV5-5	TRBJ1-2	TRBD1	-	TGTGCCAGCAGCCAGGGGGTTATGGGCTACACCTTC	CASSQGVMGYTF
TRBV24-1	TRBJ2-3	-	-	TGTGCCACCAGTATTGATATAGGGAGACCGACAGATACGCAGTATTTT	CATSIDIGRPTDTQYF
TRBV11-2	TRBJ1-1	-	-	TGTGCCAGCAGCTTACGGGGGGCCTTTAACACTGAAGCTTTCTTT	CASSLRGAFNTEAFF
TRBV5-8	TRBJ1-2	-	few	TGTGCCAGCAGCTCGGAGGACGGTAGATATCAGGGCTACACCTTC	CASSSEDGRYQGYTF
TRBV10-2	TRBJ1-1	TRBD1	-	TGCGCCAGCAGTGGTAAGACAGGGGGTAACACTGAAGCTTTCTTT	CASSGKTGGNTEAFF
TRBV18	TRBJ1-2	-	-	TGTGCCAGCTCACTGTCAGGGGTAGATGGCTACACCTTC	CASSLSGVDGYTF
TRBV6-5	TRBJ1-2	TRBD1	-	TGTGCCAGCAGTTACCTGACCCAGGGGGCGGGCGGCTACACCTTC	CASSYLTQGAGGYTF
TRBV7-2	TRBJ2-1	TRBD2	-	TGTGCCAGCAGCTTAGGGGCGGGGGGCCCCTACAATGAGCAGTTCTTC	CASSLGAGGPYNEQFF
TRBV6-5	TRBJ2-3	-	-	TGTGCCAGCAGTTACTCCCGGTCCCCTACGCAGTATTTT	CASSYSRSPTQYF
TRBV19	TRBJ1-1	-	-	TGTGCCAGTACTAATCTGCAGGGATGGCCTGAAGCTTTCTTT	CASTNLQGWPEAFF
TRBV9	TRBJ1-3	-	once	TGTGCCAGCAGCGAAGAGGCTGGTGGAAACACCATATATTTT	CASSEEAGGNTIYF
TRBV24-1	TRBJ1-5	-	few	TGTGCCACCAGCCTCCCGACAGGTCAGCCCCAGCATTTT	CATSLPTGQPQHF
TRBV5-1	TRBJ1-4	TRBD1	-	TGCGCCAGCAGCCCGGGACAGGGTTTTGAAAAACTGTTTTTT	CASSPGQGFEKLFF
TRBV18	TRBJ1-4	-	-	TGTGCCAGCTCACCGGGCCCGGGGGAAAAACTGTTTTTT	CASSPGPGEKLFF
TRBV5-1	TRBJ1-2	-	medium-sized	TGCGCCAGCAGCTTTGACAGAAACTATGGCTACACCTTC	CASSFDRNYGYTF
TRBV7-2	TRBJ1-1	-	-	TGTGCCAGCAGCTTAGGCAGGGGGAACACTGAAGCTTTCTTT	CASSLGRGNTEAFF
TRBV4-1	TRBJ2-7	TRBD1	-	TGCGCCAGCAGCCAAGGACAGGGCCGAGCCTACGAGCAGTACTTC	CASSQGQGRAYEQYF
TRBV9	TRBJ2-1	TRBD2	once	TGTGCCAGCAGCTCTGGGACTAGCTCCTACAATGAGCAGTTCTTC	CASSSGTSSYNEQFF
TRBV7-9	TRBJ1-2	-	few	TGTGCCAGCAGCTTAATGAGCGGAGGGTATGGCTACACCTTC	CASSLMSGGYGYTF
TRBV5-1	TRBJ1-4	TRBD1	once	TGCGCCAGCAGCCGGGACAGGGGGAATGAAAAACTGTTTTTT	CASSRDRGNEKLFF